Listed below are T cell receptor beta chains from one sample, sequenced in a study of shared clonotypes between healthy human individuals. TCRdb's table, derived via immunoSEQ multiplex PCR, lists solely in-frame clones and lacks some. This sample has millions of clones; approximately 94% occur once, and the top ten carry roughly 0.15%. Sequencing was performed on naive CD4+ T cells sorted from blood. The receptors stem from a man aged 18 to 35 in good health. CDR3s include the opening cysteine and the closing phenylalanine or tryptophan. D genes are given only for firm matches. Some rows mark clone size as missing; the rest say once, few, many or name a class of expanded clone.

J gene: TRBJ2-7; V gene: TRBV30; D gene: .; clone size: .; CDR3 DNA: TGTGCCTGGAGTGAACTCTACGAGCAGTACTTC; CDR3 protein: CAWSELYEQYF
J gene: TRBJ2-1; V gene: TRBV11-3; D gene: .; clone size: .; CDR3 DNA: TGTGCCAGCAGCCAGGACGAGCGGGACAATGAGCAGTTCTTC; CDR3 protein: CASSQDERDNEQFF
J gene: TRBJ2-5; V gene: TRBV29-1; D gene: .; clone size: .; CDR3 DNA: TGCAGCGCAATGGACACCTACCAAGAGACCCAGTACTTC; CDR3 protein: CSAMDTYQETQYF
J gene: TRBJ2-2; V gene: TRBV7-9; D gene: .; clone size: .; CDR3 DNA: TGTGCCAGCAGCTTAGGCCAGGGATACATCACCGGGGAGCTGTTTTTT; CDR3 protein: CASSLGQGYITGELFF
J gene: TRBJ1-5; V gene: TRBV9; D gene: .; clone size: .; CDR3 DNA: TGTGCCAGCAGCGACACAGGGACCTTTAATCAGCCCCAGCATTTT; CDR3 protein: CASSDTGTFNQPQHF
J gene: TRBJ1-4; V gene: TRBV29-1; D gene: .; clone size: few; CDR3 DNA: TGCAGCGTTGAGGCAGGCTCGAATGAAAAACTGTTTTTT; CDR3 protein: CSVEAGSNEKLFF
J gene: TRBJ2-1; V gene: TRBV7-8; D gene: TRBD2; clone size: .; CDR3 DNA: TGTGCCAGCAGCCTCCCGGGACTAGCGGGGGGTTTATCCTACAATGAGCAGTTCTTC; CDR3 protein: CASSLPGLAGGLSYNEQFF
J gene: TRBJ2-7; V gene: TRBV2; D gene: TRBD1; clone size: .; CDR3 DNA: TGTGCCAGCAGGGGACAGGGTGATGAGCAGTACTTC; CDR3 protein: CASRGQGDEQYF
J gene: TRBJ1-1; V gene: TRBV30; D gene: .; clone size: few; CDR3 DNA: TGTGCCTGGAGTGTACCGACAGAGAACACTGAAGCTTTCTTT; CDR3 protein: CAWSVPTENTEAFF
J gene: TRBJ2-5; V gene: TRBV29-1; D gene: TRBD2; clone size: .; CDR3 DNA: TGCAGCGCCCGACTAGCGGGAGGGGAGACCCAGTACTTC; CDR3 protein: CSARLAGGETQYF
J gene: TRBJ2-6; V gene: TRBV18; D gene: TRBD1; clone size: .; CDR3 DNA: TGTGCCAGCTCGCCCTACAGGGGTGTCTGGGCCAACGTCCTGACTTTC; CDR3 protein: CASSPYRGVWANVLTF